This note documents a single TCR beta chain sequence. The germline V gene has CDR1 SGHVS and CDR2 FQNEAQ. V was trimmed by 0 bases and J by 0 bases, leaving 15 bases between them. CDR3 length equals 17 residues. Sequencing used immunoSEQ multiplex PCR; TCRdb keeps in-frame clones, though not all of them. In the table there are over 2 million clones, roughly 95% of which are singletons. The source of the sample is a study of shared clonotypes between healthy human individuals. Terminally differentiated effector memory CD45RA+ cells were left out of the naive CD8 fraction, which was CD45RO-negative and positively selected for CCR7.

V usage is TRBV7-8 and J usage is TRBJ2-7, with a tentative D call TRBD2 (6 bases). The clonotype originates from a man aged 18 to 35 in good health. The source material was naive CD8+ T cells sorted from blood. In DNA, the CDR3 is TGTGCCAGCAGCTTAGCAGGGCCTGGGGGGAGCTCCTACGAGCAGTACTTC. Residues: CASSLAGPGGSSYEQYF.